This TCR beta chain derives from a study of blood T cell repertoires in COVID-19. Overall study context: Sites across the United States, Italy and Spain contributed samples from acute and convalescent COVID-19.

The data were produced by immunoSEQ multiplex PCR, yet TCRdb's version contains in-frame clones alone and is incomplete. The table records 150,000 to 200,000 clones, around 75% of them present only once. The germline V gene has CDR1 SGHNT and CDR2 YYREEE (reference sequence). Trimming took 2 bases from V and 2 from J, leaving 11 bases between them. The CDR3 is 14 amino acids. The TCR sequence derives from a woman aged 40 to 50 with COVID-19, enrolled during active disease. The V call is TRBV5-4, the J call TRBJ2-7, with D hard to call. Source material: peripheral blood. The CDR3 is CASSLAMNTYEQYF. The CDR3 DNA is TGTGCCAGCAGCTTAGCGATGAACACCTACGAGCAGTACTTC.